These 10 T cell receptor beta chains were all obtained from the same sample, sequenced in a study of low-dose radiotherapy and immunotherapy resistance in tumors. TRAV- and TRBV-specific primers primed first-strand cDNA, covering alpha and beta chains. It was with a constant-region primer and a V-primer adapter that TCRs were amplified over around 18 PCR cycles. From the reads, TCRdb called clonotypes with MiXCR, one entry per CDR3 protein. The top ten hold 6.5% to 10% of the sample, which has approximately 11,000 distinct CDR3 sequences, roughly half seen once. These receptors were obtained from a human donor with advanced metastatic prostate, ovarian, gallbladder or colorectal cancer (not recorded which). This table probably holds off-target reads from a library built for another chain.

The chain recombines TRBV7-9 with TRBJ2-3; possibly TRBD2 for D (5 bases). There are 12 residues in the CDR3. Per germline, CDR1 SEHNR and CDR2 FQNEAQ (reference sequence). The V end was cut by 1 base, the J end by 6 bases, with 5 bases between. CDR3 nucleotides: TGTGCCAGCAGCTTAGGGGAGGATACGCAGTATTTT. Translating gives CASSLGEDTQYF. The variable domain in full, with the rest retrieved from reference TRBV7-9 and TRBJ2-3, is DTGVSQNPRHKITKRGQNVTFRCDPISEHNRLYWYRQTLGQGPEFLTYFQNEAQLEKSRLLSDRFSAERPKGSFSTLEIQRTEQGDSAMYLCASSLGEDTQYFGPGTRLTVL.

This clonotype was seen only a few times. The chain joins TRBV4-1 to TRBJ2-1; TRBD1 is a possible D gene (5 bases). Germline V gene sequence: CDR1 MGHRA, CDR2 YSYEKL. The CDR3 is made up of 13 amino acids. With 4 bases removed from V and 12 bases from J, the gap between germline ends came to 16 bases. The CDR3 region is CASSPPSGRGQFF. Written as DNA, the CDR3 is TGCGCCAGCAGCCCGCCTAGTGGAAGGGGGCAGTTCTTC.

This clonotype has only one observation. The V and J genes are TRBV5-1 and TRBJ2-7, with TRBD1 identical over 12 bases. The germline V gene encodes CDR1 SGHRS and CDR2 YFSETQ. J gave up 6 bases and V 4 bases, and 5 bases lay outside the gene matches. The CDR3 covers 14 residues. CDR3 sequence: CASSTGTGGFEQYF. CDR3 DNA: TGCGCCAGCAGCACAGGGACAGGGGGCTTCGAGCAGTACTTC.

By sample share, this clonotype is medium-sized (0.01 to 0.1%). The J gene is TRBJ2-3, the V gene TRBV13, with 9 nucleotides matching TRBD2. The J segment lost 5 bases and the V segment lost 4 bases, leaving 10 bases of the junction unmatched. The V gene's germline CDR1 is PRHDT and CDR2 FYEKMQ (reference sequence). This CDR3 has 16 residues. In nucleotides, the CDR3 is TGTGCCAGCAGCTCCGCGGGGGGGCATGATGGAGATACGCAGTATTTT. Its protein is CASSSAGGHDGDTQYF.

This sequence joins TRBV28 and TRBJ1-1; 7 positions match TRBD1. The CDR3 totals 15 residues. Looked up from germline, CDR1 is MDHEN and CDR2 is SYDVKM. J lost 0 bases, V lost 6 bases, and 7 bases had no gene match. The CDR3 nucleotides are TGTGCCAGCAGAAACCCCGGGACAGTGAACACTGAAGCTTTCTTT. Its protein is CASRNPGTVNTEAFF.

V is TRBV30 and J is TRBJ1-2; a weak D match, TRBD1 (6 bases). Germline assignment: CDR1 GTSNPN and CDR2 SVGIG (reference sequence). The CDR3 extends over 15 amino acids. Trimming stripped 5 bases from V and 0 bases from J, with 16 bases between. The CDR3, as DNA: TGTGCCTGGCACAGGGATTTAATCCCTAACTATGGCTACACCTTC. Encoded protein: CAWHRDLIPNYGYTF.

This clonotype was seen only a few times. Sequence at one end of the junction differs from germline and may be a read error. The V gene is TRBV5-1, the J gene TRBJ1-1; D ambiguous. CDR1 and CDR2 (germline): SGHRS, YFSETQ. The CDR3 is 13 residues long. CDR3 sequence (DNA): TGTGCCAGCAGCTTGGGTATGAACACTGAAGCTTTCTTT. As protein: CASSLGMNTEAFF.

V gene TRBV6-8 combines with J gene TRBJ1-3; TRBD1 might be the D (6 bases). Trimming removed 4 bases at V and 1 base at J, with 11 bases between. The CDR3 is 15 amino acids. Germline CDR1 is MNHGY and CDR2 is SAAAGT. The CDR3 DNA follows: TGTGCCAGCAGTTCCGGGACACCTTCTGGAAACACCATATATTTT. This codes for CASSSGTPSGNTIYF.

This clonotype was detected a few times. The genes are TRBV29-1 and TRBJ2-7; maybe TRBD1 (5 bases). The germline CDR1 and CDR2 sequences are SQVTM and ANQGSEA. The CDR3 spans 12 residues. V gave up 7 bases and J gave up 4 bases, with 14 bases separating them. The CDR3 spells CSAVGALYEQYF. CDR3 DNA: TGCAGCGCCGTAGGGGCACTTTACGAGCAGTACTTC.

CDR3 coding DNA: TGCAGTGCTTACGGACGGATCTACAATGAGCAGTTCTTC. Its translation is CSAYGRIYNEQFF. J is TRBJ2-1 and V is TRBV20-1; D is undetermined. The V end lost 5 bases, the J end lost 3 bases, and 11 bases lay between the germline ends. Germline V gene data show CDR1 as DFQATT and CDR2 as SNEGSKA (reference sequence). This CDR3 is built from 13 residues.